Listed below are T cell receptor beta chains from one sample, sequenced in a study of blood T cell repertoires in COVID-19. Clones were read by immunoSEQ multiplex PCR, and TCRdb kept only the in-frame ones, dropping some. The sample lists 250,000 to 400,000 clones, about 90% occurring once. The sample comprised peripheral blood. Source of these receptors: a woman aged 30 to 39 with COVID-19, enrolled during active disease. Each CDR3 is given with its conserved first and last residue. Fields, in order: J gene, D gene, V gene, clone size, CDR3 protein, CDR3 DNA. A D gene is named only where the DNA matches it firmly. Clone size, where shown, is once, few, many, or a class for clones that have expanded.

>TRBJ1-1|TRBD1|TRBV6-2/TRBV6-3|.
CASSYRAGGYTEAFF
TGTGCCAGCAGTTACCGCGCAGGGGGATACACTGAAGCTTTCTTT
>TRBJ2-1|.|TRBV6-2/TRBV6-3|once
CASSTGSYNEQFF
TGTGCCAGCAGTACAGGATCCTACAATGAGCAGTTCTTC
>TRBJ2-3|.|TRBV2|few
CATGAFLSTDTQYF
TGTGCCACCGGAGCGTTCCTTTCCACAGATACGCAGTATTTT
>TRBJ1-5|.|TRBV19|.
CAAGGGYQPQHF
TGTGCCGCGGGGGGGGGCTACCAGCCCCAGCATTTT
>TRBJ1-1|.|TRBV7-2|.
CASSPQGSRIEAFF
TGTGCCAGCAGCCCGCAGGGAAGTCGAATTGAAGCTTTCTTT
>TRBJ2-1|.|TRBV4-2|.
CASSPGEGNEQFF
TGTGCCAGCAGCCCAGGGGAAGGCAATGAGCAGTTCTTC
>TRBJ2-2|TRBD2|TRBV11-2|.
CASSLSGGPSGELFF
TGTGCCAGCAGCTTATCGGGAGGGCCCTCCGGGGAGCTGTTTTTT
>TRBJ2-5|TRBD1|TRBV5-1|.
CASSRDSQETQYF
TGCGCCAGCAGCAGGGACAGCCAAGAGACCCAGTACTTC
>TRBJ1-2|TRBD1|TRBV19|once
CASSIDPLGQGRNYGYTF
TGTGCCAGTAGTATAGATCCCCTGGGACAGGGAAGGAACTATGGCTACACCTTC
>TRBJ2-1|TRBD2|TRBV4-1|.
CASSQDQLGGRAGVVNEQFF
TGCGCCAGCAGCCAAGATCAGCTAGGCGGGAGGGCCGGGGTAGTCAATGAGCAGTTCTTC
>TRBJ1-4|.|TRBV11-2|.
CASSLVTREGNEKLFF
TGTGCCAGCAGCTTAGTCACTCGGGAGGGTAATGAAAAACTGTTTTTT
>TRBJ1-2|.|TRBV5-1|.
CASSLDLRGYTF
TGCGCCAGCAGCTTGGACCTGCGAGGCTACACCTTC
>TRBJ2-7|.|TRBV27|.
CALTPPRYEQYF
TGTGCCCTCACCCCCCCCCGGTACGAGCAGTACTTC
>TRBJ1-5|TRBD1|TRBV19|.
CASDYWTGRNQPQHF
TGTGCCAGTGATTACTGGACAGGGAGAAATCAGCCCCAGCATTTT
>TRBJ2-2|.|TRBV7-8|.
CASSFSTANTGELFF
TGTGCCAGCAGCTTCTCGACTGCGAACACCGGGGAGCTGTTTTTT
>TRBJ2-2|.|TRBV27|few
CASQTANTGELFF
TGTGCCAGCCAGACAGCGAACACCGGGGAGCTGTTTTTT
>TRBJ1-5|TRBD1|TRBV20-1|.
CSASQGAGQPQHF
TGCAGTGCTAGTCAGGGGGCAGGTCAGCCCCAGCATTTT
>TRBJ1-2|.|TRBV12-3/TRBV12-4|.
CASSTPRNYGYTF
TGTGCCAGCAGTACACCCCGAAACTATGGCTACACCTTC
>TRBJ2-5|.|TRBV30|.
CAWSRDTLLETQYF
TGTGCCTGGAGTCGGGACACCCTGCTTGAGACCCAGTACTTC
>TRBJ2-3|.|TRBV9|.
CASSVAPTEGTDTQYF
TGTGCCAGCAGCGTAGCCCCAACAGAAGGCACAGATACGCAGTATTTT
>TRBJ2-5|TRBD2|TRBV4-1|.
CASSQAKAGGETQYF
TGCGCCAGCAGCCAAGCAAAAGCGGGGGGTGAGACCCAGTACTTC
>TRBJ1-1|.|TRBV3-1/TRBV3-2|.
CASSPLLLNTEAFF
TGTGCCAGCAGCCCACTTCTTTTGAACACTGAAGCTTTCTTT
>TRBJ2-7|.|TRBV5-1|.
CASSLPLSYEQYF
TGCGCCAGCAGCTTGCCTTTATCCTACGAGCAGTACTTC
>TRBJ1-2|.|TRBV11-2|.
CASSLQGANYGYTF
TGTGCCAGCAGCCTACAGGGTGCCAACTATGGCTACACCTTC
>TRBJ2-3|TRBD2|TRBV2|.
CASSELLAGGQDTQYF
TGTGCCAGCAGTGAATTACTAGCGGGAGGGCAGGATACGCAGTATTTT
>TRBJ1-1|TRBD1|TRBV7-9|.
CASSPYTGGTEAFF
TGTGCCAGCAGCCCCTATACAGGGGGGACTGAAGCTTTCTTT
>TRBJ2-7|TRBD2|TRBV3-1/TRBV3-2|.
CASSQATSGAYEQYF
TGTGCCAGCAGCCAAGCGACTAGCGGTGCCTACGAGCAGTACTTC
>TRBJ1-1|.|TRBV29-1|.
CSVDKTGNTEAFF
TGCAGCGTTGATAAGACGGGGAACACTGAAGCTTTCTTT
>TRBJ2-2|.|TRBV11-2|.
CASSLDRGKYTGELFF
TGTGCCAGCAGCTTAGATCGAGGGAAATACACCGGGGAGCTGTTTTTT
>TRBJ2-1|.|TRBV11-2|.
CASSLTSFTASEQFF
TGTGCCAGCAGCTTGACTAGTTTTACAGCAAGTGAGCAGTTCTTC
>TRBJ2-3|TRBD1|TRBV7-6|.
CASSLGQGARDTQYF
TGTGCCAGCAGCTTAGGTCAGGGGGCGCGAGATACGCAGTATTTT
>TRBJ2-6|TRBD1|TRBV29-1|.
CSVRDRGSGANVLTF
TGCAGCGTACGGGACAGGGGATCTGGGGCCAACGTCCTGACTTTC
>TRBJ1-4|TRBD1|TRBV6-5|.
CASRPGQGEKLFF
TGTGCCAGCAGGCCGGGACAGGGGGAAAAACTGTTTTTT
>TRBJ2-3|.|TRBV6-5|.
CASRASVSTDTQYF
TGTGCCAGCAGGGCTAGCGTTAGCACAGATACGCAGTATTTT
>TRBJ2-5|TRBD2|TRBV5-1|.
CASSIAGERRETQYF
TGCGCCAGCAGCATAGCGGGAGAGAGGCGGGAGACCCAGTACTTC
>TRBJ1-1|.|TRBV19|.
CASSIEGRMNTEAFF
TGTGCCAGTAGTATAGAGGGCAGAATGAACACTGAAGCTTTCTTT
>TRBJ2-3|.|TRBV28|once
CASSYPLETDTSTDTQYF
TGTGCCAGCAGTTACCCACTAGAGACGGATACTAGCACAGATACGCAGTATTTT
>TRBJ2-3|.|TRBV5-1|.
CASSLWEGADTQYF
TGCGCCAGCAGCTTGTGGGAAGGGGCAGATACGCAGTATTTT
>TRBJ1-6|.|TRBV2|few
CASSRTTGSPLHF
TGTGCCAGCAGTCGTACTACAGGGTCACCCCTCCACTTT
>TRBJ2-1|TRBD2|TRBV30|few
CAWAGKGRERGTKFF
TGTGCCTGGGCGGGTAAGGGGCGGGAGAGAGGGACTAAGTTCTTC
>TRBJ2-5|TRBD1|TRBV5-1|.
CASSLYRGQETQYF
TGCGCCAGCAGCTTGTACAGGGGCCAAGAGACCCAGTACTTC
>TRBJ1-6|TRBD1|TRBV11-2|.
CASSTGTGGPYNSPLHF
TGTGCCAGCAGCACCGGGACAGGGGGCCCCTATAATTCACCCCTCCACTTT
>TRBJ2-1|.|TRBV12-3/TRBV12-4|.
CASSLGLEQFF
TGTGCCAGCAGTTTAGGCCTAGAGCAGTTCTTC
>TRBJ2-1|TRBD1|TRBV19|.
CASSILLDRGREQFF
TGTGCCAGTAGTATACTCTTAGACAGGGGCAGGGAGCAGTTCTTC
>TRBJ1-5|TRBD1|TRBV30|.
CAWSYGQGNQPQHF
TGTGCCTGGAGTTACGGACAGGGGAATCAGCCCCAGCATTTT
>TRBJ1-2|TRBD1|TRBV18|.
CASSPGTGVLYGYTF
TGTGCCAGCTCACCCGGGACAGGGGTACTCTATGGCTACACCTTC
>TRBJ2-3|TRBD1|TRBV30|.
CACGTASTDTQYF
TGTGCCTGCGGGACAGCTAGCACAGATACGCAGTATTTT